This T cell receptor beta chain was identified during a study of CD8 T cells in ankylosing spondylitis. Study observations and caveats: Reactive arthritis synovial fluid and blood previously showed some of these motif variants. There was reportedly significant enrichment of clones that were disease-linked in matched ankylosing spondylitis synovial fluid.

With molecular barcodes, quantitative 5'-RACE was used to make the TCR beta libraries. Each CDR3 protein is one row after TCRdb ran MiXCR on the 5' RACE reads. The data hold approximately 250,000 distinct CDR3 sequences, with approximately 8.4% observed a single time. Germline trimming cut 5 bases from V and 4 bases from J; bases unmatched to any gene: 9. From germline, CDR1 is MDHEN and CDR2 SYDVKM. This CDR3 comprises 16 residues. This clonotype occurred many times. The antigen is unknown. The sequencing input was blood, either unsorted or a sorted T cell fraction (not recorded which). This TCR derives from a female donor with ankylosing spondylitis or in good health (not recorded which). V gene TRBV28 combines with J gene TRBJ2-1, with 9 bases that match TRBD2. The CDR3 sequence is CASSILSGSRYNEQFF. The CDR3 coding sequence is TGTGCCAGCAGTATACTTAGCGGGAGTCGATACAATGAGCAGTTCTTC.